This T cell receptor (beta chain) was found in a study of cytomegalovirus exposure and HLA in healthy donors. Amplification used 60 Vbeta primers and 13 Jbeta primers. Per the original data handling: A later analysis counted around 80 million unique TCR beta chains, some 12 million shared. Data came from immunoSEQ multiplex PCR; TCRdb stores just in-frame clones and leaves some out. V and J calls and clone size are those listed in that table; D and trimming were worked out from the DNA. The sample includes 74,000 or so clones, 60% to 85% of them seen just once. Regarding this clone: Its target is not known.

The CDR3 totals 15 residues. V shed 5 bases, J shed 3 bases, and the junction held 9 bases outside the gene matches. Germline V gene data show CDR1 as LNHNV and CDR2 as YYDKDF (reference sequence). Study-wide results and limits: Researchers reported from a later analysis that most CMV-associated TCR beta chains appeared HLA-restricted. Presence/absence results assume similar sequencing depth per donor, which may not hold.

The sample consisted of PBMCs. The J gene is TRBJ2-7, the V gene TRBV15; the match to TRBD2 covers 8 bases. This clonotype originated in a male donor in good health and CMV-seropositive. The CDR3 region has the DNA TGTGCCACCAGCGACATACAGGGACTAGGCTACGAGCAGTACTTC. Its protein product is CATSDIQGLGYEQYF.